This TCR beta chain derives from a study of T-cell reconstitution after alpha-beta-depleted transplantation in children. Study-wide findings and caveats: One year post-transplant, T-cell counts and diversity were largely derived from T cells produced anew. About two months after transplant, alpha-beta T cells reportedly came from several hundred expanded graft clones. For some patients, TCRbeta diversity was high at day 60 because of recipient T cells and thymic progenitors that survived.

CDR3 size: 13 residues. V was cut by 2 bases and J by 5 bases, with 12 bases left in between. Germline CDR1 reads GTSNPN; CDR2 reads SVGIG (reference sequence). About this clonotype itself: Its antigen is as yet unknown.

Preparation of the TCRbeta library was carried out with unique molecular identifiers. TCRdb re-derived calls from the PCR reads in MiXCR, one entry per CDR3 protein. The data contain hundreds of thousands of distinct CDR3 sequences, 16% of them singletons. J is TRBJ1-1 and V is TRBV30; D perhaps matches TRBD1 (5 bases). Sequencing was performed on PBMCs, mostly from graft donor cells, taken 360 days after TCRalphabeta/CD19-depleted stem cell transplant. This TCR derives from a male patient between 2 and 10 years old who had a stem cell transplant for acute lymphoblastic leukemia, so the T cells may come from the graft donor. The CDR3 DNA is TGTGCCTGGAGTCAGGGTTGGGCGACTGAAGCTTTCTTT. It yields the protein CAWSQGWATEAFF.